Shown below are 14 T cell receptor beta chains from a single sample sequenced in a study of T-cell memory formation after mild COVID-19. TCRdb ran MiXCR on the 5' RACE reads and lists one entry per CDR3 protein. The repertoire holds about 210,000 distinct CDR3 sequences, with 25% to 35% as singletons. Material for sequencing was PBMCs or a T cell subset sorted from them (not recorded which). Receptors were obtained from an adult woman who had mild COVID-19 (a few samples of this study predate the infection). Cell type and time point are not known.

The chain has TRBV20-1 and TRBJ2-6; no clear D. Germline values: CDR1 DFQATT, CDR2 SNEGSKA (reference sequence). The germline V and J ends were trimmed by 3 bases and 0 bases, with 12 bases remaining between them. The CDR3 is 16 amino acids. DNA for the CDR3: TGCAGTGCTAGGCCCCCCAGGAACTCTGGGGCCAACGTCCTGACTTTC. Protein sequence: CSARPPRNSGANVLTF.

This clonotype was recorded a few times. The chain recombines TRBV12-3 or TRBV12-4 with TRBJ2-7; 10 nucleotides line up with TRBD1. J was trimmed by 5 bases and V by 5 bases; bases with no gene match: 9. This CDR3 has 15 amino acids. The CDR3 region has the DNA TGTGCCAGCAGTCCCTTTAGACAGGGGGCAAACGAGCAGTACTTC. Translated: CASSPFRQGANEQYF.

Only a few counts were recorded for this clonotype. DNA of the CDR3: TGTGCCAGCAGCTTAGATTATGGGTCCAATGAGCAGTTCTTC. It yields the protein CASSLDYGSNEQFF. The gene calls are TRBV7-2 and TRBJ2-1; D unresolved. Germline V CDR1 and CDR2: SGHTA, FQGNSA. V lost 1 base to trimming and J lost 6 bases, with 10 bases between them. The CDR3 consists of 14 residues.

This clonotype showed up just a few times. This chain joins TRBV7-9 and TRBJ2-1; TRBD2 aligns across 9 bases. This CDR3 spans 15 amino acids. Germline V gene sequence: CDR1 SEHNR, CDR2 FQNEAQ (reference sequence). Unmatched junction bases numbered 0, after V lost 1 base and J lost 2 bases. Written as DNA, the CDR3 is TGTGCCAGCAGCTTAGTAGCGGGGGCCTACAATGAGCAGTTCTTC. Its protein product is CASSLVAGAYNEQFF.

V is TRBV7-9 and J is TRBJ2-2, with 7 bases identical to TRBD1. This CDR3 comprises 16 residues. J lost 5 bases, V lost 0 bases, and 6 bases had no gene match. Per the germline V gene, CDR1 is SEHNR and CDR2 is FQNEAQ (reference sequence). The CDR3: CASSLAPGGLTGELFF. CDR3 DNA: TGTGCCAGCAGCTTAGCTCCAGGGGGTCTGACCGGGGAGCTGTTTTTT.

This clonotype came up once. This CDR3 is CASSYSGTHAYYGYTF. DNA for the CDR3: TGTGCCAGCAGTTACTCGGGGACCCATGCCTACTATGGCTACACCTTC. This rearrangement joins TRBV6-5 to TRBJ1-2; D might be TRBD1 (5 bases). The CDR3 length is 16 residues. Per germline, CDR1 MNHEY and CDR2 SVGAGI. Trimming removed 0 bases from V and 3 bases from J, with 14 bases in between.

The chain has TRBV5-1 and TRBJ2-7; no reliable D call. Trimming stripped 4 bases from V and 2 bases from J, with 16 bases between. The germline V gene has CDR1 SGHRS and CDR2 YFSETQ. The CDR3 covers 15 residues. In DNA, the CDR3 is TGCGCCAGCAGCGCGTCTCTTGGGATAACCTACGAGCAGTACTTC. This codes for CASSASLGITYEQYF.

The chain has TRBV7-9 and TRBJ2-6; tentative D call: TRBD1 (5 bases). The CDR3 contains 17 residues. Germline CDR1 and CDR2: SEHNR and FQNEAQ (reference sequence). Trimming took off 5 bases at V and 0 bases at J, with 14 bases between the two ends. In DNA, the CDR3 is TGTGCCAGCAGCGCCGGAATCCAGGGCTCTGGGGCCAACGTCCTGACTTTC. This sequence encodes CASSAGIQGSGANVLTF. The variable domain in full, completed from reference TRBV7-9 and TRBJ2-6, reads DTGVSQNPRHKITKRGQNVTFRCDPISEHNRLYWYRQTLGQGPEFLTYFQNEAQLEKSRLLSDRFSAERPKGSFSTLEIQRTEQGDSAMYLCASSAGIQGSGANVLTFGAGSRLTVL.

The genes are TRBV24-1 and TRBJ1-1; D is undetermined. CDR1 is KGHDR, CDR2 SFDVKD, per germline. CDR3 size: 13 residues. Trimming removed 6 bases at V and 0 bases at J, with 7 bases between. This CDR3 is CATSPGLNTEAFF. The CDR3 DNA sequence: TGTGCCACCAGTCCGGGATTGAACACTGAAGCTTTCTTT.

This clonotype has more than one count but fewer than ten. This chain connects TRBV9 to TRBJ2-2; 12 bases match TRBD1. The CDR3 runs 16 residues. J was trimmed by 7 bases and V by 3 bases; bases with no gene match: 7. CDR1 and CDR2 from the germline V gene are SGDLS and YYNGEE. The CDR3, as DNA: TGTGCCAGCAGCGCACCCGGGACAGGGGGCATCGGGGAGCTGTTTTTT. This gives the protein CASSAPGTGGIGELFF.

This clonotype showed up just a few times. The chain has TRBV5-1 and TRBJ1-6; D possibly corresponds to TRBD1 (5 bases). This CDR3 comprises 13 residues. Per germline, CDR1 SGHRS and CDR2 YFSETQ. The V end was cut by 4 bases, the J end by 8 bases, with 10 bases between. This CDR3 is CASSKSRDSPLHF. The CDR3, as DNA: TGCGCCAGCAGCAAATCCAGGGATTCACCCCTCCACTTT.

This clonotype has a single count. This chain connects TRBV24-1 to TRBJ2-7; TRBD1 might be the D (5 bases). The length of the CDR3 is 14 residues. The V end was cut by 2 bases, the J end by 2 bases, with 9 bases between. The V gene's germline CDR1 is KGHDR and CDR2 SFDVKD. CDR3 protein: CATSDSTDPYEQYF. The CDR3 nucleotides are TGTGCCACCAGTGATTCGACAGACCCCTACGAGCAGTACTTC.

This chain links TRBV7-3 with TRBJ2-3; no clear D gene. Germline CDR1 SGHTA, CDR2 FQGTGA. V lost 5 bases and J lost 6, with 12 bases in between. The CDR3 sequence is 13 residues long. The CDR3 spells CASSPTQADTQYF. The CDR3 bases are TGTGCCAGCAGCCCGACGCAGGCGGATACGCAGTATTTT.

The J gene is TRBJ1-1, the V gene TRBV7-2; no clear D gene. Trimming removed 5 bases at V and 1 base at J, with 11 bases between. There are 14 residues in the CDR3. Looked up from germline, CDR1 is SGHTA and CDR2 is FQGNSA. The CDR3 loop reads CASSPTRGNTEAFF. Written as DNA, the CDR3 is TGTGCCAGCAGCCCAACGAGAGGGAACACTGAAGCTTTCTTT.